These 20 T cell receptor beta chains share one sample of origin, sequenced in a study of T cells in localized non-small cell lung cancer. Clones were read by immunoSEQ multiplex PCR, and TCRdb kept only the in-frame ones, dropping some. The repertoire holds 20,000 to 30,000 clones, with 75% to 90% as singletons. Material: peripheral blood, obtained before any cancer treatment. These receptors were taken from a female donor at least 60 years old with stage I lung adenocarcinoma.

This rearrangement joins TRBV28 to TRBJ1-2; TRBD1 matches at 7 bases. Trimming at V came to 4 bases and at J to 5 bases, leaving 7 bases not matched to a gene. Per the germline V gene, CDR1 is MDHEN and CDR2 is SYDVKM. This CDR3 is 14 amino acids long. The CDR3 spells CASSWDRGGYGYTF. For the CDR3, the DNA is TGTGCCAGCAGTTGGGACAGAGGGGGTTATGGCTACACCTTC.

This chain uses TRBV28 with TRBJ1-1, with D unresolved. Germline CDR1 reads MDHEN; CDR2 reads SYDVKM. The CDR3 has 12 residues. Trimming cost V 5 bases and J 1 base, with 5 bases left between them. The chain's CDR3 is CASSLENTEAFF. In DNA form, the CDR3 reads TGTGCCAGCAGTCTAGAGAACACTGAAGCTTTCTTT.

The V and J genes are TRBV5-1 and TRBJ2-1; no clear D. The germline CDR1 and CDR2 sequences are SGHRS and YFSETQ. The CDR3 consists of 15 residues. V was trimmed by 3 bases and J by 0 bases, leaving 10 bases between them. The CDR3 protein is CASSSVSGSYNEQFF. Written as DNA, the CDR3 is TGCGCCAGCAGCTCCGTCTCCGGCTCCTACAATGAGCAGTTCTTC.

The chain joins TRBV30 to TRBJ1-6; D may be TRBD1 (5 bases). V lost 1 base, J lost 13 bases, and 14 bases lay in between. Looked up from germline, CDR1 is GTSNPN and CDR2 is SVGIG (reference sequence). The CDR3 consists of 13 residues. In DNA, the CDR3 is TGTGCCTGGAGTGCGGACAATACCCCGCCCCTCCACTTT. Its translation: CAWSADNTPPLHF.

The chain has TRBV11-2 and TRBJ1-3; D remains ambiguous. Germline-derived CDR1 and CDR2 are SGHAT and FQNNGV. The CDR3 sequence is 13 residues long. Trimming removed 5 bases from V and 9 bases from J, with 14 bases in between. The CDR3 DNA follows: TGTGCCAGCAGCCAAGGGAGGAGGGCCACCATATATTTT. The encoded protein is CASSQGRRATIYF.

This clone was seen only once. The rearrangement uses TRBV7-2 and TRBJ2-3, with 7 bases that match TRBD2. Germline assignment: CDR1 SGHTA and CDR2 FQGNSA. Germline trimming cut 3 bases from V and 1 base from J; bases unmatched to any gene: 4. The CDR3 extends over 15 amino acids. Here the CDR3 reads CASSLSGTRTDTQYF. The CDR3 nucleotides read TGTGCCAGCAGCTTGAGCGGGACTCGCACAGATACGCAGTATTTT.

The CDR3 loop is CASSEARRGSYEQYF. The CDR3 DNA follows: TGTGCCAGCAGTGAAGCGCGGCGGGGGAGCTACGAGCAGTACTTC. The gene calls are TRBV6-1 and TRBJ2-7, with 7 bases aligning to TRBD2. Germline CDR1 and CDR2: MNHNS and SASEGT. J lost 3 bases, V lost 0 bases, and 5 bases had no gene match. The length of the CDR3 is 15 residues.

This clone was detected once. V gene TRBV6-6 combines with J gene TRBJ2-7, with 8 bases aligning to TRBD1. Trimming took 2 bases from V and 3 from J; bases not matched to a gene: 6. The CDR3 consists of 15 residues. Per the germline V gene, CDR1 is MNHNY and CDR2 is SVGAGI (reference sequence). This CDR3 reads CASSYPRTGFYEQYF. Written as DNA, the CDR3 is TGTGCCAGCAGTTACCCGAGGACAGGGTTCTACGAGCAGTACTTC.

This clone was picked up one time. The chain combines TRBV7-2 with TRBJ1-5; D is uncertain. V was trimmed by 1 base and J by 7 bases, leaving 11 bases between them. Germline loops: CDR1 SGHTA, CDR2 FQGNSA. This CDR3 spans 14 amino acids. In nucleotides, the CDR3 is TGTGCCAGCAGCTTAGTAGGGTTGGGGCAGCCCCAGCATTTT. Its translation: CASSLVGLGQPQHF.

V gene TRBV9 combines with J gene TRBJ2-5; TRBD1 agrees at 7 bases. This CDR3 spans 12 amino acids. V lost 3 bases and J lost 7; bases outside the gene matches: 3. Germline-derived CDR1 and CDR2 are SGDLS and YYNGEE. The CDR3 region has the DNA TGTGCCAGCAGCGCGTCAGGGGGGACCCAGTACTTC. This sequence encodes CASSASGGTQYF.

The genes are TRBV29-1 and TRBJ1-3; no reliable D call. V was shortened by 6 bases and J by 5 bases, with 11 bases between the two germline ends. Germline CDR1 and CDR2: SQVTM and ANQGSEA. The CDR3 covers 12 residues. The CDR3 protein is CSVREDRNTIYF. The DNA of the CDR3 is TGCAGCGTCCGGGAGGACCGAAACACCATATATTTT.

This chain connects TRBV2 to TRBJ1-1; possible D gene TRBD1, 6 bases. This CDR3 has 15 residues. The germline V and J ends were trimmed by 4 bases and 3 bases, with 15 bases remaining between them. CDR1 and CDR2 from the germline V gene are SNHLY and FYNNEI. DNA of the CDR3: TGTGCCAGCAGTGGGGCAGGGAAGGGGGACACTGAAGCTTTCTTT. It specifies CASSGAGKGDTEAFF.

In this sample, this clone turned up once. Written as DNA, the CDR3 is TGTGCCAGTAGTCCGAGCGGGGGGCCCACAGATACGCAGTATTTT. Translation gives CASSPSGGPTDTQYF. The chain employs TRBV19 and TRBJ2-3; 9 positions agree with TRBD2. CDR3 size: 15 residues. Trimming took 5 bases from V and 2 from J; bases not matched to a gene: 5. Germline loops: CDR1 LNHDA, CDR2 SQIVND (reference sequence). The whole variable domain, remainder taken from reference TRBV19 and TRBJ2-3, is DGGITQSPKYLFRKEGQNVTLSCEQNLNHDAMYWYRQDPGQGLRLIYYSQIVNDFQKGDIAEGYSVSREKKESFPLTVTSAQKNPTAFYLCASSPSGGPTDTQYFGPGTRLTVL.

The CDR3 nucleotides are TGTGCCAGCAGACCGCTAGCGGGGGGGAACACCGGGGAGCTGTTTTTT. Amino acids: CASRPLAGGNTGELFF. The chain employs TRBV11-1 and TRBJ2-2, with 11 bases fitting TRBD2. CDR1 and CDR2 from the germline V gene are SGHAT and FQDESV (reference sequence). V gave up 6 bases and J gave up 1 base; unmatched junction bases: 4. The CDR3 has 16 amino acids. Filled out from reference TRBV11-1 and TRBJ2-2, the complete variable domain reads EAEVAQSPRYKITEKSQAVAFWCDPISGHATLYWYRQILGQGPELLVQFQDESVVDDSQLPKDRFSAERLKGVDSTLKIQPAELGDSAMYLCASRPLAGGNTGELFFGEGSRLTVL.

The CDR3: CASSLGGTASNYGYTF. Here the CDR3 DNA reads TGTGCCAGCAGCTTAGGAGGGACTGCCTCTAACTATGGCTACACCTTC. The chain recombines TRBV7-2 with TRBJ1-2; TRBD1 is a possible D gene (5 bases). The germline V gene has CDR1 SGHTA and CDR2 FQGNSA. CDR3 length equals 16 residues. Trimming cost V 1 base and J 0 bases, with 12 bases left between them. Full variable domain (outside the CDR3, taken from reference TRBV7-2 and TRBJ1-2): GAGVSQSPSNKVTEKGKDVELRCDPISGHTALYWYRQSLGQGLEFLIYFQGNSAPDKSGLPSDRFSAERTGGSVSTLTIQRTQQEDSAVYLCASSLGGTASNYGYTFGSGTRLTVV.

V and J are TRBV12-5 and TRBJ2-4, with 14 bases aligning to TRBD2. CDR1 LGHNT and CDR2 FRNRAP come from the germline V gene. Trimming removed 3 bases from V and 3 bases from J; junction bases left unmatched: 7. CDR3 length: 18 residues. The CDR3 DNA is TGTGCTAGTGGTTTTAGTGGGACTAGCGGGAGAGTCAAAAACATTCAGTACTTC. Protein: CASGFSGTSGRVKNIQYF.

The CDR3: CASSLEGRVGGNTIYF. The CDR3 DNA reads TGTGCCAGCAGCTTAGAGGGCAGGGTGGGAGGAAACACCATATATTTT. The genes are TRBV7-8 and TRBJ1-3; weak D call: TRBD1 (5 bases). CDR1 and CDR2 from the germline V gene are SGHVS and FQNEAQ. V lost 1 base and J lost 4, with 14 bases in between. CDR3 size: 16 residues.

The CDR3 sequence is CASRLTGMFYTEAFF. CDR3 nucleotides: TGTGCCAGTAGGCTGACAGGGATGTTTTACACTGAAGCTTTCTTT. The chain links TRBV19 to TRBJ1-1; TRBD1 matches at 7 bases. The length of the CDR3 is 15 residues. V was pared by 6 bases and J by 3 bases, with 10 bases of the junction left unmatched. Germline CDR1 reads LNHDA; CDR2 reads SQIVND (reference sequence).

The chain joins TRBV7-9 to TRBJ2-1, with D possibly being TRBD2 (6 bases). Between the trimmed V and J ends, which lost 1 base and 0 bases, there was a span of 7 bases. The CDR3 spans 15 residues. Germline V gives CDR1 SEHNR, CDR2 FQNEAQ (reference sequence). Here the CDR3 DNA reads TGTGCCAGCAGCTTAGTTAGCGGCTCCTACAATGAGCAGTTCTTC. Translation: CASSLVSGSYNEQFF.

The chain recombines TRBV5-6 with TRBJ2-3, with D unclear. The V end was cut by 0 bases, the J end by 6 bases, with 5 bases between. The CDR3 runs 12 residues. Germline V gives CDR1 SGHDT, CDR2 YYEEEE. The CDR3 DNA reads TGTGCCAGCAGCTTGGCGGCGGATACGCAGTATTTT. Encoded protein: CASSLAADTQYF. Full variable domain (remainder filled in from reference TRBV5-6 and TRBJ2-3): DAGVTQSPTHLIKTRGQQVTLRCSPKSGHDTVSWYQQALGQGPQFIFQYYEEEERQRGNFPDRFSGHQFPNYSSELNVNALLLGDSALYLCASSLAADTQYFGPGTRLTVL.